This TCR beta chain was captured in a study of T cell responses to AZD1222 COVID-19 vaccine. Trimming took 2 bases from V and 2 from J, leaving 7 bases between them. The germline V gene has CDR1 ENHRY and CDR2 SYGVKD. The CDR3 is 13 amino acids. General study results and limits: Unmutated regions of variants are reportedly targeted by nearly half of spike-specific TCRs.

Sequenced by immunoSEQ multiplex PCR; TCRdb stores in-frame clones only, minus some. The profile shows about 110,000 clones, approximately 89% of them singletons. With respect to this clone: Its cognate antigen is unknown.

Here the sequenced sample was peripheral blood, taken on day 0 of MenACWY control vaccination. The sequence came from an adult in good health. The rearrangement uses TRBV10-3 and TRBJ2-7; D perhaps matches TRBD2 (5 bases). Here the CDR3 reads CAISEGSTYEQYF. CDR3 nucleotides: TGTGCCATCAGTGAGGGGAGCACCTACGAGCAGTACTTC.